This TCR beta chain was retrieved from a study of PD-1 blockade in mismatch repair-deficient tumors (dated by TCRdb to about 2017). General notes on the study: The trial enrolled roughly 83 consecutive patients with roughly 11 mismatch repair-deficient cancer types between late 2013 and 2016, all previously treated and progressing. Tumor-associated T cell clones in the peripheral blood of patients responding to PD-1 blockade were tracked using deep sequencing of TCR CDR3 regions.

According to the study, the label for this sample's time point signals: peripheral blood 12 weeks after first pembrolizumab dose. For every enrolled patient, mismatch repair deficiency was confirmed by either polymerase chain reaction or immunohistochemistry. Three patients who responded to pembrolizumab therapy underwent TCR sequencing. The phase II trial prospectively evaluated PD-1 blockade with pembrolizumab in advanced mismatch repair-deficient cancers, independent of tissue of origin. Serial peripheral blood T cell samples were collected before and at multiple times after starting PD-1 blockade. The timing of each blood sample was reported as weeks after the first dose of pembrolizumab. Overall results and qualifications from the work: After pembrolizumab, tumor-resident clones, which were often undetectable in blood before treatment, expanded rapidly and then contracted, generally ahead of radiologic responses.

As to this clone: It lacks a known antigen. Per-nucleotide qualities are absent, and no much larger clonotype sits a single base away.

The germline V gene gives CDR1 as SGHAT and CDR2 as FQNNGV. Reading from cysteine to phenylalanine, the CDR3 counts 15 amino acids. CDR3 DNA is the only sequence kept; it has 45 bases, read in frame from the first base. V is reduced by 4 bases and J by 7 bases, leaving a spacing of 16 bases between them. Library generation was performed with the immunoSEQ multiplex PCR assay. TCRdb obtained this table from immuneACCESS and retained in-frame rearrangements with V and J assigned. These tables miss some clones; where compared with another copy, unresolved V genes account for less than half of the shortfall, and the remainder is unexplained. Within this sample are approximately 25,000 clones, with about 83% of them counted one time only. The top ten constitute just over 20% of the sample.

The TCR sequence derives from an adult with mismatch repair-deficient cancer. Rearrangement joined TRBV11-2 to TRBJ2-2; too little of a D gene remains to name it. The source was peripheral blood, collected 12 weeks after starting pembrolizumab. The DNA sequence follows: TGTGCCAGCAGCTCGCCGGGCCTTAGAGACGGGGAGCTGTTTTTT. Translated, this gives CASSSPGLRDGELFF.